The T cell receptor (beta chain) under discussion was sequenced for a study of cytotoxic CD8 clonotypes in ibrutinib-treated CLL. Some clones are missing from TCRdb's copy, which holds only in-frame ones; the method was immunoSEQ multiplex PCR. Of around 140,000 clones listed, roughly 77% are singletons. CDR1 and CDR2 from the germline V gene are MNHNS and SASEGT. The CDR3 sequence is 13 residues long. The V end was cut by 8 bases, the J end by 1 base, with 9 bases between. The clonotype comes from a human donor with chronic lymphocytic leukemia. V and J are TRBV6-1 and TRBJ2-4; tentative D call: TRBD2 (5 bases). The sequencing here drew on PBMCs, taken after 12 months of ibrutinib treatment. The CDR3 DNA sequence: TGTGCCAGCCACCCGGGGGCCAAAAACATTCAGTACTTC. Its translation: CASHPGAKNIQYF.